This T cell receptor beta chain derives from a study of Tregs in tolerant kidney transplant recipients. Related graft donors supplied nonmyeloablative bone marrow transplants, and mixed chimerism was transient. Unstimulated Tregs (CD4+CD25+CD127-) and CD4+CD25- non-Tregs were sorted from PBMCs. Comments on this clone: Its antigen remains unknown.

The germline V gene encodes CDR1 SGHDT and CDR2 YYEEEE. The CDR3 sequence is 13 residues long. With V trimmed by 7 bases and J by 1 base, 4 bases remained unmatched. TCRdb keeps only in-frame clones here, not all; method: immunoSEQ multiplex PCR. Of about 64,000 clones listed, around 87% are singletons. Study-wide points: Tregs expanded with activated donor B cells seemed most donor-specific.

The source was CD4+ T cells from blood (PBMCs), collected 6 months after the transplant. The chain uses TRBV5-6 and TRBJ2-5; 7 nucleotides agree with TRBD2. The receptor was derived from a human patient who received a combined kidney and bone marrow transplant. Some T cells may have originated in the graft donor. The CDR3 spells CASAGVFQETQYF. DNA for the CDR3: TGTGCCAGCGCGGGGGTCTTCCAAGAGACCCAGTACTTC.